This TCR beta chain emerged from a study of cytomegalovirus exposure and HLA in healthy donors. Overall study: Earlier sequencing of about 179 million T cells yielded around 100 million unique TCR beta sequences.

For this clone: Different DNA sequences within this sample yield the same CDR3.

PCR used 60 Vbeta primers and 13 Jbeta primers. TCRdb keeps only in-frame clones here, not all; method: immunoSEQ multiplex PCR. The table lists about 120,000 clones, 77% of them singletons. CDR1 and CDR2 from the germline V gene are SEHNR and FQNEAQ (reference sequence). V lost 1 base and J 6 bases, leaving 7 bases between the germline ends. The CDR3 is made up of 13 amino acids. The source material was PBMCs. This clonotype originated in a man aged 18 to 30 in good health and CMV-seropositive. The chain uses TRBV7-9 and TRBJ1-5, with D hard to call. Here the CDR3 reads CASSLERSQPQHF. The DNA of the CDR3 is TGTGCCAGCAGCTTAGAGAGGTCTCAGCCCCAGCATTTT.